The 27 T cell receptor beta chains listed next were all sequenced from one sample in a study of patients and donors after allogeneic stem cell transplantation. MiXCR, run by TCRdb on the RT-PCR reads, gives a single entry per CDR3 protein. The table includes about a million distinct CDR3 sequences, roughly 18% detected once. What was sequenced was blood, either unsorted or a sorted T cell fraction (not recorded which). The receptors derive from a human donor who was either an allogeneic HSCT recipient or a stem cell or donor lymphocyte infusion donor (not recorded which). It is not recorded whose cells these are; they may come from a transplant donor.

This clonotype was counted a few times. The rearrangement links TRBV7-6 to TRBJ2-7; 7 bases match TRBD1. V dropped 5 bases and J dropped 4; count of bases not matched to a gene: 14. The CDR3 contains 16 residues. Germline assignment: CDR1 SGHVS and CDR2 FNYEAQ. CDR3: CASSELSGTAKYEQYF. The CDR3 nucleotides are TGTGCCAGCAGCGAACTCTCTGGGACAGCGAAATACGAGCAGTACTTC.

The genes are TRBV29-1 and TRBJ2-5; 11 bases match TRBD1. V gave up 3 bases and J gave up 4 bases; unmatched junction bases: 13. The CDR3 is 17 amino acids. Per the germline V gene, CDR1 is SQVTM and CDR2 is ANQGSEA. CDR3 nucleotide sequence: TGCAGCGTTGATGGGATTCCGGACAGGGGGCTTCGAGAGACCCAGTACTTC. Amino acids: CSVDGIPDRGLRETQYF.

V usage is TRBV6-5 and J usage is TRBJ2-5, with D possibly TRBD2 on 5 matching bases. The germline V gene has CDR1 MNHEY and CDR2 SVGAGI. Deletions cut 4 bases from V and 0 bases from J, with 9 bases between. This CDR3 has 14 residues. In DNA, the CDR3 is TGTGCCAGCAGTTCACCGGGGAACCAAGAGACCCAGTACTTC. Its translation: CASSSPGNQETQYF.

This clonotype has just a few counts. The genes are TRBV5-1 and TRBJ1-5; no definite D call. Germline values: CDR1 SGHRS, CDR2 YFSETQ. The V end lost 4 bases, the J end lost 7 bases, and 21 bases lay between the germline ends. This CDR3 has 16 residues. The CDR3 nucleotides are TGCGCCAGCAGCCCAGGCGGGATTAGATCGGGGCAGCCCCAGCATTTT. Translation: CASSPGGIRSGQPQHF. Full variable domain (missing parts from reference TRBV5-1 and TRBJ1-5): KAGVTQTPRYLIKTRGQQVTLSCSPISGHRSVSWYQQTPGQGLQFLFEYFSETQRNKGNFPGRFSGRQFSNSRSEMNVSTLELGDSALYLCASSPGGIRSGQPQHFGDGTRLSIL.

This clonotype was observed a handful of times. This chain connects TRBV4-3 to TRBJ1-1; D is unresolved. Germline V lookup: CDR1 LGHNA, CDR2 YSLEER. V was pared by 0 bases and J by 0 bases, with 14 bases between. This CDR3 spans 17 amino acids. The CDR3 DNA reads as TGCGCCAGCAGCCAAGACTTCGGCCGGAGAATGAACACTGAAGCTTTCTTT. Translating it yields CASSQDFGRRMNTEAFF.

The chain couples TRBV10-3 to TRBJ2-5; TRBD2 matches at 14 bases. V lost 4 bases and J lost 2; bases outside the gene matches: 9. The CDR3 sequence is 18 residues long. Germline CDR1 is ENHRY and CDR2 is SYGVKD. The CDR3 here is CAISVSGLAGVGQETQYF. The CDR3 nucleotides read TGTGCCATCAGTGTTTCGGGACTAGCGGGAGTAGGACAAGAGACCCAGTACTTC.

The chain joins TRBV6-1 to TRBJ2-5, with 13 bases fitting TRBD2. The CDR3 contains 16 residues. The germline CDR1 and CDR2 sequences are MNHNS and SASEGT. Trimming removed 3 bases from V and 4 bases from J; junction bases left unmatched: 5. The CDR3 DNA reads as TGTGCCAGCAGTGATGGACTAGCGGGAGTCGGAGAGACCCAGTACTTC. This sequence encodes CASSDGLAGVGETQYF.

In this sample, this clonotype turned up many times. The chain carries TRBV4-3 and TRBJ2-3; unclear D gene. Trimming left V 1 base short and J 3 bases short, with 5 bases between. Germline CDR1 and CDR2: LGHNA and YSLEER. The CDR3 covers 13 residues. The DNA of the CDR3 is TGCGCCAGCAGCCAAGCCGGGACAGATACGCAGTATTTT. It yields the protein CASSQAGTDTQYF.

The chain uses TRBV24-1 and TRBJ1-2; D might be TRBD1 (5 bases). The CDR3 totals 14 residues. The germline gives CDR1 KGHDR, CDR2 SFDVKD. V was trimmed by 3 bases and J by 7 bases, leaving 14 bases between them. Here the CDR3 reads CATSDRDGVTGYTF. The CDR3 region has the DNA TGTGCCACCAGTGATCGGGACGGCGTAACTGGCTACACCTTC.

This clonotype was counted between two and nine times. The chain carries TRBV29-1 and TRBJ2-7; 10 bases are a match to TRBD2. Germline V gene lookup returns CDR1 SQVTM and CDR2 ANQGSEA. The CDR3 runs 16 residues. V shed 0 bases and J 0 bases; nucleotides not matched to a gene: 5. This CDR3 is CSVEDRLAGPSYEQYF. As DNA, the CDR3 is TGCAGCGTTGAAGATCGACTAGCGGGTCCCTCCTACGAGCAGTACTTC.

The sample holds a few counts of this clonotype. The chain employs TRBV7-9 and TRBJ1-2; possible D gene TRBD1, 5 bases. Trimming left V 4 bases short and J 0 bases short, with 12 bases between. Germline CDR1 and CDR2: SEHNR and FQNEAQ (reference sequence). This CDR3 is 15 amino acids long. The CDR3 here is CASSWDFNPNYGYTF. The CDR3 nucleotides read TGTGCCAGCAGCTGGGACTTCAACCCTAACTATGGCTACACCTTC.

The rearrangement uses TRBV25-1 and TRBJ2-3; no reliable D call. V was trimmed by 1 base and J by 5 bases, leaving 13 bases between them. Germline V CDR1 and CDR2: MGHDK, SYGVNS. This CDR3 has 15 amino acids. CDR3: CASSESKEIGDTQYF. CDR3 nucleotides: TGTGCCAGCAGTGAATCCAAGGAGATAGGAGATACGCAGTATTTT.

The chain employs TRBV28 and TRBJ2-7, with 9 bases aligning to TRBD1. Germline loops: CDR1 MDHEN, CDR2 SYDVKM. The CDR3 length is 15 residues. V lost 6 bases and J lost 3; bases outside the gene matches: 9. CDR3 sequence reads: CASSYGQGTYYEQYF. CDR3 DNA sequence: TGTGCCAGCAGCTACGGACAGGGGACATACTACGAGCAGTACTTC. Based on the CDR3 plus reference TRBV28 and TRBJ2-7, the full variable domain is DVKVTQSSRYLVKRTGEKVFLECVQDMDHENMFWYRQDPGLGLRLIYFSYDVKMKEKGDIPEGYSVSREKKERFSLILESASTNQTSMYLCASSYGQGTYYEQYFGPGTRLTVT.

This clonotype was seen a few times. This chain uses TRBV27 with TRBJ1-1, with TRBD1 matching over 7 bases. The J segment lost 5 bases and the V segment lost 4 bases, leaving 7 bases of the junction unmatched. This CDR3 is 14 amino acids long. CDR1 MNHEY and CDR2 SMNVEV come from the germline V gene (reference sequence). The CDR3 DNA follows: TGTGCCAGCAGTTCCCCGACAGGGCATACTGAAGCTTTCTTT. It is translated as CASSSPTGHTEAFF.

The V gene is TRBV7-9, the J gene TRBJ2-5, with TRBD2 identical over 8 bases. Per germline, CDR1 SEHNR and CDR2 FQNEAQ (reference sequence). The CDR3 consists of 16 residues. With 1 base clipped from V and 4 bases from J, the junction kept 8 bases outside the gene matches. The CDR3 sequence: CASSLVISGDLETQYF. The CDR3 coding sequence is TGTGCCAGCAGCTTAGTGATTAGCGGGGATTTAGAGACCCAGTACTTC.

This chain joins TRBV10-3 and TRBJ1-1; perhaps TRBD1 as D (5 bases). Trimming left V 7 bases short and J 3 bases short, with 12 bases between. This CDR3 spans 13 amino acids. CDR1 is ENHRY and CDR2 is SYGVKD in the germline V gene. The CDR3 nucleotides are TGTGCCATCATGGGGGGGTCCCACACTGAAGCTTTCTTT. Protein product: CAIMGGSHTEAFF.

The table lists this clonotype with a few counts. V and J are TRBV30 and TRBJ2-1; maybe TRBD1 (6 bases). The germline V and J ends were trimmed by 0 bases and 5 bases, with 14 bases remaining between them. Per the germline V gene, CDR1 is GTSNPN and CDR2 is SVGIG (reference sequence). This CDR3 spans 15 amino acids. The CDR3 loop reads CAWSVGATLDNEQFF. CDR3 bases: TGTGCCTGGAGTGTGGGGGCTACTCTGGACAATGAGCAGTTCTTC.

The V call is TRBV6-2 or TRBV6-3, the J call TRBJ1-2; 9 bases align to TRBD1. After removal of 0 bases from V and 3 bases from J, the junction contained 5 bases not matched to a gene. The CDR3 runs to 16 residues. The germline V gene has CDR1 MNHEY and CDR2 SVGEGT. CDR3 region: CASSYSEGQGDYGYTF. DNA for the CDR3: TGTGCCAGCAGTTACTCCGAGGGACAGGGTGACTATGGCTACACCTTC.

This clonotype was found a few times. The rearrangement uses TRBV25-1 and TRBJ2-5; TRBD1 might be the D (6 bases). CDR3 size: 14 residues. Per the germline V gene, CDR1 is MGHDK and CDR2 is SYGVNS. The V end lost 4 bases, the J end lost 5 bases, and 14 bases lay between the germline ends. The CDR3 DNA sequence: TGTGCCAGCAGTGCTACCAGGGGTATTGAGACCCAGTACTTC. Its translation is CASSATRGIETQYF. The whole variable domain, remainder taken from reference TRBV25-1 and TRBJ2-5, is EADIYQTPRYLVIGTGKKITLECSQTMGHDKMYWYQQDPGMELHLIHYSYGVNSTEKGDLSSESTVSRIRTEHFPLTLESARPSHTSQYLCASSATRGIETQYFGPGTRLLVL.

The chain couples TRBV9 to TRBJ2-2; maybe TRBD2 (6 bases). Trimming took off 0 bases at V and 6 bases at J, with 9 bases between the two ends. This CDR3 comprises 14 residues. Germline V gives CDR1 SGDLS, CDR2 YYNGEE. CDR3 residues: CASSVEEGPGELFF. DNA of the CDR3: TGTGCCAGCAGCGTAGAGGAGGGCCCCGGGGAGCTGTTTTTT. Using reference TRBV9 and TRBJ2-2 for the parts outside the CDR3, the full variable domain is DSGVTQTPKHLITATGQRVTLRCSPRSGDLSVYWYQQSLDQGLQFLIQYYNGEERAKGNILERFSAQQFPDLHSELNLSSLELGDSALYFCASSVEEGPGELFFGEGSRLTVL.

The J gene is TRBJ2-5, the V gene TRBV9, with 8 nucleotides matching TRBD2. V dropped 2 bases and J dropped 2; count of bases not matched to a gene: 5. The CDR3 spans 15 residues. Germline-derived CDR1 and CDR2 are SGDLS and YYNGEE. CDR3 in DNA: TGTGCCAGCAGCGTTAGCGGGATTGGACAAGAGACCCAGTACTTC. Its translation is CASSVSGIGQETQYF.

The chain uses TRBV12-3 or TRBV12-4 and TRBJ2-5, with 9 bases aligning to TRBD2. Unmatched junction bases numbered 8, after V lost 5 bases and J lost 4 bases. The CDR3 has 15 amino acids. Written as DNA, the CDR3 is TGTGCCAGCAGTAGTGAGCGGGGGGTGGGAGAGACCCAGTACTTC. Its protein is CASSSERGVGETQYF.

This clonotype appeared a few times. The chain links TRBV4-1 to TRBJ2-7; D gene ambiguous. The germline gives CDR1 MGHRA, CDR2 YSYEKL. V was pared by 0 bases and J by 0 bases, with 15 bases between. The CDR3 contains 17 residues. CDR3 sequence (DNA): TGCGCCAGCAGCCAAGAGGGTGGACCTGTTAGCTCCTACGAGCAGTACTTC. Protein product: CASSQEGGPVSSYEQYF.

The sample holds a few counts of this clonotype. J is TRBJ2-7 and V is TRBV27; 11 bases are shared with TRBD2. V was pared by 6 bases and J by 4 bases, with 8 bases of the junction left unmatched. The CDR3 is made up of 15 amino acids. Germline V gene lookup returns CDR1 MNHEY and CDR2 SMNVEV (reference sequence). Here the CDR3 reads CASSRRLAGTYEQYF. The CDR3 DNA reads TGTGCCAGCAGCCGCAGACTAGCGGGGACTTACGAGCAGTACTTC.

This clonotype was counted a few times. The chain links TRBV24-1 to TRBJ2-5, with D maybe TRBD2 (5 bases). V was pared by 1 base and J by 5 bases, with 13 bases between. CDR1 is KGHDR, CDR2 SFDVKD, per germline. The CDR3 is 15 amino acids. CDR3 protein: CATSDFSVSGETQYF. The CDR3, as DNA: TGTGCCACCAGTGATTTTTCGGTCTCGGGGGAGACCCAGTACTTC.

The chain is built from TRBV7-6 and TRBJ1-6; weak D call: TRBD1 (5 bases). V dropped 1 base and J dropped 7 bases, with 17 bases sitting between them. This CDR3 contains 17 residues. Germline CDR1 SGHVS, CDR2 FNYEAQ. The CDR3 bases are TGTGCCAGCAGCTTAGGGGGACCGGGTGTATACAATTCACCCCTCCACTTT. This codes for CASSLGGPGVYNSPLHF.

The J gene is TRBJ2-5, the V gene TRBV9; 7 nucleotides align to TRBD2. Germline values: CDR1 SGDLS, CDR2 YYNGEE. After removal of 1 base from V and 2 bases from J, the junction contained 5 bases not matched to a gene. CDR3 length: 15 amino acids. The CDR3 bases are TGTGCCAGCAGCGTAAACCCGGGAGGTCAAGAGACCCAGTACTTC. It yields the protein CASSVNPGGQETQYF.